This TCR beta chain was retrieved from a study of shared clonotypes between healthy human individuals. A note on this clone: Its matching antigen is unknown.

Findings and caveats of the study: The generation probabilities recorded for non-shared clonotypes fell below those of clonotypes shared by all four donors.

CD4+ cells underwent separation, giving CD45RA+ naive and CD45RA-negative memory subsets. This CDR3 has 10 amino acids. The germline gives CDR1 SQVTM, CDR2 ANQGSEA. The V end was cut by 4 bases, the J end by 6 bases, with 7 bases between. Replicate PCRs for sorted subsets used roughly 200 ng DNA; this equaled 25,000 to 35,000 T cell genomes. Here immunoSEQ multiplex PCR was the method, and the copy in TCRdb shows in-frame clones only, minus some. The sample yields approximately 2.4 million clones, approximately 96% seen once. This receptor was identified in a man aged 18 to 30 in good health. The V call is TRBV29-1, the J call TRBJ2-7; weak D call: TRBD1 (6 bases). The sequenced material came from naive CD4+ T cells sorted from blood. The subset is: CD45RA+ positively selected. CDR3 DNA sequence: TGCAGCGTTGGGGGGCCCGAGCAGTACTTC. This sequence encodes CSVGGPEQYF.